This T cell receptor beta chain was recorded in a study of shared T cell receptors in the human thymus (dated by TCRdb to the early 2020s). Study-level background: The study investigated the way shared, self-reactive T-cell receptor alpha chains are produced in the human thymus.

The sample holds one count of this clone. Its antigen is currently not known. Base qualities are not recorded, but no much larger clone differs from it by a single base. Spanning cysteine to phenylalanine, the CDR3 consists of 18 amino acids. Kept here is only the CDR3 DNA, which spans 54 bases and is read in frame from base 1. V and J lose 1 base and 0 bases, and a span of 19 bases separates them. The germline V gene specifies SGHDT as CDR1 and YYEEEE as CDR2. Libraries were prepared through the immunoSEQ multiplex PCR assay. This immuneACCESS table, as held by TCRdb, lists in-frame sequences with V and J called but not all clones. Of the missing ones, under half trace to an unresolved V gene in checked studies; the others have no known cause. In this sample the table shows some 700,000 clones, roughly 88% of which occur a single time. The ten largest make up around 0.0094% of the sample. These same records also appear under a second study, on human thymus T cells. The second paper further reports: Donors were immunologically healthy infants undergoing open corrective cardiac surgery for congenital heart defects in Finland. Thymus tissue was collected as surgical resects that were removed during corrective cardiac surgery. Both the thymic and the peripheral blood repertoires appeared to show biased V and J gene segment usage. According to the related research, thymic TCR repertoires were highly overlapping among unrelated individuals. The study used roughly 8 infant thymus samples plus four related peripheral blood samples to characterize TCR alpha and beta repertoires. Donor ages ranging from about 6 to 250 days were recorded, and over 5 male and a couple of female infants were included in the cohort. Thymocytes were freed from the tissue by mechanical means and kept at -70 degrees C as pellets of roughly 10-32 million cells. A QIAsymphony instrument was used to extract genomic DNA from frozen cell pellets. TCRB and TCRAD loci were amplified from a standardized quantity of quality-controlled genomic DNA using the immunoSEQ multiplex PCR assay. The V(D)J region was spanned by amplicons of a length sufficient to cover the CDR3 and to identify V and J genes. The commercial immunoSEQ service was used to sequence amplicons on an Illumina platform. Primer bias and sequencing errors were corrected using previously described methods, and TCRAD and TCRB definitions followed the IMGT database. Analysis of the repertoires was done with immunoSEQ Analyzer 3.0 and VDJTools and included basic statistics, V/J segment usage, diversity estimates, rarefaction and pairwise overlap. Diversity was estimated with Chao1, ChaoE, Efron-Thisted, Shannon and inverse Simpson indices, and also on datasets down-sampled to the smallest sample. Repertoire overlap was assessed by strict matching of CDR3 nucleotide sequence, V gene and J gene, and clustering was done by Jaccard-based multidimensional scaling. Thymus samples yielded on average approximately 800,000 unique TCRB clonotypes, compared with roughly 92,000 from blood samples.

The sample comprised thymocytes. The V gene is TRBV5-6 and the J gene is TRBJ1-1; no D gene can be assigned with confidence. The source of this sequence is a girl under three years old with a congenital heart defect. Donor details come from another sample of the same person, matched by shared clones. The CDR3 has the sequence CASSLMNTSFNLNTEAFF. Here is the DNA: TGTGCCAGCAGCTTGATGAACACCTCCTTTAACCTGAACACTGAAGCTTTCTTT.